Listed here is a single T cell receptor (beta chain). The target antigen is unknown. The library targeted TCRbeta and was prepared with unique molecular identifiers. TCRdb ran MiXCR on the PCR reads and lists one entry per CDR3 protein. The sample contains about 980,000 distinct CDR3 sequences, around 30% of which appear only once. This record belongs to a study of T-cell reconstitution after alpha-beta-depleted transplantation in children. Germline CDR1 and CDR2: LGHDT and YNNKEL (reference sequence). Trimming shortened V by 1 base and J by 9 bases, and 13 bases separated the two germline ends. This CDR3 region has 15 residues. General study findings and limits: Newly made T cells mostly supplied T-cell counts and diversity one year after transplant.

The sequences come from PBMCs, mostly from graft donor cells, collected 360 days after TCRalphabeta/CD19-depleted stem cell transplant. The chain recombines TRBV3-1 with TRBJ1-6; TRBD1 might be the D (6 bases). This sequence was found in a boy under two years old who had a stem cell transplant for SCID, so the T cells may come from the graft donor. CDR3 bases: TGTGCCAGCAGCCAAGCCCAGGGGATGCCTTCACCCCTCCACTTT. It is translated as CASSQAQGMPSPLHF. The full variable domain, in which reference TRBV3-1 and TRBJ1-6 provide the parts outside the CDR3, is DTAVSQTPKYLVTQMGNDKSIKCEQNLGHDTMYWYKQDSKKFLKIMFSYNNKELIINETVPNRFSPKSPDKAHLNLHINSLELGDSAVYFCASSQAQGMPSPLHFGNGTRLTVT.